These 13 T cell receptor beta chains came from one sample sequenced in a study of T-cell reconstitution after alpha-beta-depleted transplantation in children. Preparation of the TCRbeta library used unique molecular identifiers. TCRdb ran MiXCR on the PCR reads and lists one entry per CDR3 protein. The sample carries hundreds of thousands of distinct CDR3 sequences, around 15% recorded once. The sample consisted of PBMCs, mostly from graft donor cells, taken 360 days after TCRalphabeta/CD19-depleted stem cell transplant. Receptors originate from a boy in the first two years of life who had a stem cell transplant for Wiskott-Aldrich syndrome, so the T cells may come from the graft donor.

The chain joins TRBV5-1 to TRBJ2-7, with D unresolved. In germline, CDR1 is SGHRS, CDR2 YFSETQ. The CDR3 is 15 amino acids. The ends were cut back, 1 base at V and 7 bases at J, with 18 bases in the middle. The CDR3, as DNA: TGCGCCAGCAGCTTGCAGAGGTTCCGGAATCGTGAGCAGTACTTC. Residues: CASSLQRFRNREQYF.

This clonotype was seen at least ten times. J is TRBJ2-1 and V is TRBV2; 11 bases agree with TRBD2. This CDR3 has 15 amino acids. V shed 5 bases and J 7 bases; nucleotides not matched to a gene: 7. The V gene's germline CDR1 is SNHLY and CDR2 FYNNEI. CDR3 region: CASSTTSGRANEQFF. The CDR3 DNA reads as TGTGCCAGCAGTACCACTAGCGGGAGAGCAAATGAGCAGTTCTTC.

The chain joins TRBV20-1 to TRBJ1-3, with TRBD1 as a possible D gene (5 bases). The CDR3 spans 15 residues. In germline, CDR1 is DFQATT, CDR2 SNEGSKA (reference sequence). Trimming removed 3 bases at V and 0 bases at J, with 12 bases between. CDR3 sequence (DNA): TGCAGTGCTAGTGGGGCAGGACTCTCTGGAAACACCATATATTTT. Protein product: CSASGAGLSGNTIYF.

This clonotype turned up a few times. CDR3: CAISGYRPGQRAGLTEAFF. The CDR3 DNA sequence: TGTGCCATCAGTGGTTATCGCCCAGGGCAGAGGGCGGGTTTGACTGAAGCTTTCTTT. The gene calls are TRBV10-3 and TRBJ1-1; possibly TRBD1 for D (5 bases). The CDR3 sequence is 19 residues long. Germline CDR1 is ENHRY and CDR2 is SYGVKD. V lost 4 bases to trimming and J lost 5 bases, with 29 bases between them.

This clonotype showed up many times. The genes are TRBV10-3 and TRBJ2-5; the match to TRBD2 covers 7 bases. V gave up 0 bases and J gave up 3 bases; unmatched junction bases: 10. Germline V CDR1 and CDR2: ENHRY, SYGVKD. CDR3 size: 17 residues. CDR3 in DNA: TGTGCCATCAGTGAGTCCTCCGGGGGGATCGGTAAAGAGACCCAGTACTTC. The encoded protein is CAISESSGGIGKETQYF.

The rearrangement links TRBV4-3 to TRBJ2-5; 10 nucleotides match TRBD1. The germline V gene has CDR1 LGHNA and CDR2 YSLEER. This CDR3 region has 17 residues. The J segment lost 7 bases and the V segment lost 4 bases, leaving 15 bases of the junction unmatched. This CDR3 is CASSRRADGQGDLTQYF. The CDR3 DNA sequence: TGCGCCAGCAGCCGAAGGGCGGATGGACAGGGGGATTTGACCCAGTACTTC.

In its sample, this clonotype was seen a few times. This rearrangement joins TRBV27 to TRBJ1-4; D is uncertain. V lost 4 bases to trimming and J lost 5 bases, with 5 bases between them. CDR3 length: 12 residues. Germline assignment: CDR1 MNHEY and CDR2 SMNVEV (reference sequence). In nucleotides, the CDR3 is TGTGCCAGCAGTTCCCGCAATGAAAAACTGTTTTTT. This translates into CASSSRNEKLFF.

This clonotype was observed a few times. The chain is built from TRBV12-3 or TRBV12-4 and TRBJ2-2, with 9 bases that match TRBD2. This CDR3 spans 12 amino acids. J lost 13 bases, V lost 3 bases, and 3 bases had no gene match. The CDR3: CASSFPGLALFF. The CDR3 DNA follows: TGTGCCAGCAGTTTCCCGGGACTAGCGCTGTTTTTT.

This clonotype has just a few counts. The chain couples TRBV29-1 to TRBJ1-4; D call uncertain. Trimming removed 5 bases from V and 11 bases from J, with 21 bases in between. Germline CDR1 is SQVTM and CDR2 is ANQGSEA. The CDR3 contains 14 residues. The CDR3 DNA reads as TGCAGCGTTCGGGATGGGCCTTCAAGGGAGAAACTGTTTTTT. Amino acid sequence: CSVRDGPSREKLFF.

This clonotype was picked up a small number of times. CDR3 amino acids: CASSLRGGRVNEQYF. The CDR3 DNA reads TGTGCCAGCAGCTTAAGGGGGGGGCGCGTCAACGAGCAGTACTTC. V and J are TRBV13 and TRBJ2-7, with a tentative D call TRBD2 (7 bases). This CDR3 region has 15 residues. V was pared by 2 bases and J by 5 bases, with 16 bases between. In germline, CDR1 is PRHDT, CDR2 FYEKMQ (reference sequence).

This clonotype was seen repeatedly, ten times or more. The CDR3 nucleotides are TGCGCCAGCAGCTTGGGGCTAGACAATGAGCAGTTCTTC. It specifies CASSLGLDNEQFF. This rearrangement joins TRBV5-1 to TRBJ2-1; D is ambiguous. The length of the CDR3 is 13 residues. Germline V gene sequence: CDR1 SGHRS, CDR2 YFSETQ. V lost 0 bases to trimming and J lost 5 bases, with 6 bases between them.

The CDR3 loop reads CASSLGQGAFRELFF. DNA for the CDR3: TGTGCCAGCAGCCTCGGACAGGGGGCGTTTCGGGAGCTGTTTTTT. J is TRBJ2-2 and V is TRBV7-9; 11 bases match TRBD1. Germline V gene sequence: CDR1 SEHNR, CDR2 FQNEAQ (reference sequence). This CDR3 is 15 amino acids long. V gave up 5 bases and J gave up 9 bases; unmatched junction bases: 8.

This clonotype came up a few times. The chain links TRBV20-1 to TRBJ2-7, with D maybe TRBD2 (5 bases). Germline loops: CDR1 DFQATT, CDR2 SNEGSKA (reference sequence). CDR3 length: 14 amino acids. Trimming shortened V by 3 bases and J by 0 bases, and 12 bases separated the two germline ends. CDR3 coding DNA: TGCAGTGCTAGCAGGACTGTGAGCTCCTACGAGCAGTACTTC. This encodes CSASRTVSSYEQYF.